This T cell receptor beta chain derives from a study of CD8 T cells in Susac syndrome. Random hexamers primed reverse transcription of about 0.45 to 1 ug RNA. In TCRdb, the immunoSEQ multiplex PCR reads were re-called with MiXCR into one record per CDR3 protein. The table records roughly 110,000 distinct CDR3 sequences, 94% of them present only once. It was negative isolation that provided the CD8+ and CD4+ T cells, whereas TEMRA cells were enriched by FACS. Details on this clonotype: Its antigen is not known.

Study-level findings and limits: In total CD8+ repertoires, sixteen Susac-specific public clones were found, and in CD8+ TEMRA repertoires, about 5 were found.

V dropped 5 bases and J dropped 6; count of bases not matched to a gene: 8. CDR3 length equals 15 residues. The origin of this receptor is a human donor with Susac syndrome. This chain uses TRBV12-3 or TRBV12-4 with TRBJ1-1; 11 bases line up with TRBD1. Sample: CD8+ T cells from PBMCs. CDR3 protein: CASSPRDRGIPEAFF. DNA for the CDR3: TGTGCCAGCAGTCCCCGGGACAGGGGGATTCCTGAAGCTTTCTTT.